The rows below give T cell receptor beta chains drawn from one sample of a study of regulatory T cells in long-lasting Graves disease. MiXCR, run by TCRdb on the multiplex PCR reads, gives a single entry per CDR3 protein. The repertoire has fewer than 550,000 distinct CDR3 sequences, around 15% of them found once; the top ten carry 25%. In addition, the sample was reused for a study of T cells in Graves' hyperthyroidism and ophthalmopathy.

Sequencing used peripheral blood mononuclear cells (PBMCs), obtained at new diagnosis, from a patient treated with antithyroid drugs. These receptors originate from a woman aged 35-65 years with Graves disease. Both conserved end residues are part of each CDR3. A D gene is named only where the DNA matches it firmly. Not all rows give a size; the values are once, few, many and, for expanded clones, a class.

v_call	clone_size	d_call	j_call	cdr3_nt	cdr3_aa
TRBV7-9	-	-	TRBJ2-2	TGTGCCAGCAGCCCAGCGTGGAACACCGGGGAGCTGTTTTTT	CASSPAWNTGELFF
TRBV27	few	-	TRBJ1-5	TGTGCCAGCAGGGACCAGCCCCAGCATTTT	CASRDQPQHF
TRBV9	few	TRBD2	TRBJ2-1	TGTGCCAGCAGCCCACAGACTAGCGGGGGGGCCGGGGAGCAGTTCTTC	CASSPQTSGGAGEQFF
TRBV7-3	few	-	TRBJ2-3	TGTGCCAGCAGCTTCTTGGGCGGGGATAAAGATACGCAGTATTTT	CASSFLGGDKDTQYF
TRBV3-1	many	-	TRBJ2-4	TGTGCCAGCAGCCAAGGGCAGGGGACAGCCAAAAACATTCAGTACTTC	CASSQGQGTAKNIQYF
TRBV24-1	many	-	TRBJ1-5	TGTGCCACCAGTGACTCCCTAGGGAGAAATCAGCCCCAGCATTTT	CATSDSLGRNQPQHF
TRBV13	-	-	TRBJ1-1	TGTGCCAGCAGCTTAGAGGTTAAATGGGACTTCACCAACGGGGACACTGAAGCTTTCTTT	CASSLEVKWDFTNGDTEAFF
TRBV5-5	-	-	TRBJ2-4	TGTGCCAGCAGCCAAGATATGCCTCCCGGAAACATTCAGTACTTC	CASSQDMPPGNIQYF
TRBV11-1	-	-	TRBJ2-7	TGTGCCAGCAGCTTATTTGATACCCCGAACGAGCAGTACTTC	CASSLFDTPNEQYF
TRBV12-3/TRBV12-4	many	TRBD1	TRBJ2-5	TGTGCCAGCAGGGGGGGACAGGGTAAGGGAGAGACCCAGTACTTC	CASRGGQGKGETQYF
TRBV2	-	-	TRBJ2-2	TGTGCCAGCATGGGGACCGGGGAGCTGTTTTTT	CASMGTGELFF
TRBV5-1	few	-	TRBJ2-5	TGCGCCAGCAGCTCCGCTACGACTAGTCAAGAGACCCAGTACTTC	CASSSATTSQETQYF
TRBV2	many	-	TRBJ2-1	TGTGCCAGTTACCCGTTCGACAGTTACAATGAGCAGTTCTTC	CASYPFDSYNEQFF
TRBV20-1	-	-	TRBJ1-4	TGCAGTGCTAGACAGATAAATGAAAAACTGTTTTTT	CSARQINEKLFF
TRBV6-1	-	-	TRBJ2-1	TGTGCCAGCTGGCTCGGTGGCTCCTACAATGAGCAGTTCTTC	CASWLGGSYNEQFF
TRBV12-3/TRBV12-4	many	-	TRBJ2-7	TGTGCCAGCAGTCTCTTGGCCGACCCCGAGCAGTACTTC	CASSLLADPEQYF
TRBV4-1	few	TRBD1	TRBJ2-3	TGCGCCAGCAGCCGAGGACAGGGGGGTGCAGATACGCAGTGTTTT	CASSRGQGGADTQCF
TRBV7-9	few	-	TRBJ1-3	TGTGCCAGCAGCCCAGACTCCAACCGAAACACCATATATTTT	CASSPDSNRNTIYF
TRBV11-2	many	-	TRBJ2-2	TGTGCCAGCAGCTTAGAATCCCTGGGCAGGTGGAACACCGGGGAGCTGTTTTTT	CASSLESLGRWNTGELFF
TRBV24-1	-	TRBD1	TRBJ2-2	TGTGCCACCGGGGACAGGGTTACCGGGGAGCTGTTTTTT	CATGDRVTGELFF
TRBV4-1	few	-	TRBJ2-5	TGCGCCAGCAGCCAAGTTCGGCCGGGGGAGACCCAGTACTTC	CASSQVRPGETQYF
TRBV11-2	many	-	TRBJ2-5	TGTGCCAGCAGCTTAGTAAGAGGCAGGGAAGAGACCCAGTACTTC	CASSLVRGREETQYF
TRBV6-1	few	-	TRBJ2-7	TGTGCCAGCGGACGGTGGAAGGACGAGCAGTACTTC	CASGRWKDEQYF
TRBV12-3/TRBV12-4	-	-	TRBJ2-3	TGTGCCAGCAGTTCAGGGCTGAGCCCCCCAGATACGCAGTATTTT	CASSSGLSPPDTQYF
TRBV19	once	TRBD1	TRBJ2-3	TGTGCCAGTAGTTCTCCGGGACAGGGGTCAGATACGCAGTATTTT	CASSSPGQGSDTQYF
TRBV2	-	TRBD1	TRBJ1-2	TGTGCCAGCAGTAGGGACAGGGGGCAGAGTGGCTACACCTTC	CASSRDRGQSGYTF
TRBV4-2	few	TRBD2	TRBJ2-1	TGTGCCAGCAGCCATGCGGGGGGGAATGAGCAGTTCTTC	CASSHAGGNEQFF
TRBV5-6	once	-	TRBJ1-2	TGTGCCAGCAGCTTGGTTAAGAACTATGGCTACACCTTC	CASSLVKNYGYTF
TRBV12-3/TRBV12-4	-	-	TRBJ1-1	TGTGCCAGCACCCAGAGGAGGGACACTGAAGCTTTCTTT	CASTQRRDTEAFF
TRBV12-3/TRBV12-4	many	TRBD1	TRBJ1-5	TGTGCCAGCAGTTTAGCGAGGGACAGGATTCAGCCCCAGCATTTT	CASSLARDRIQPQHF
TRBV30	many	-	TRBJ2-5	TGTGCCTGGAGTCATGGAGGGCGGGAGACCCAGTACTTC	CAWSHGGRETQYF
TRBV2	-	TRBD2	TRBJ2-3	TGTGCCAGCAGTGATCGAGCGGGGGGGACCACAGATACGCAGTATTTT	CASSDRAGGTTDTQYF
TRBV28	many	-	TRBJ1-1	TGTGCCAGCAGTTTTTTGGAGGGGACTGAAGCTTTCTTT	CASSFLEGTEAFF
TRBV30	many	-	TRBJ2-7	TGTGCCTGGAGGACAGGCCGCCTGAGCTACGAGCAGTACTTC	CAWRTGRLSYEQYF
TRBV28	many	-	TRBJ1-5	TGTGCCAGCAGTTACACCCTCGGGAATCAGCCCCAGCATTTT	CASSYTLGNQPQHF
TRBV7-3	many	-	TRBJ2-1	TGTGCCAGCAGCCCCACGACGACGAGCTCCTACAATGAGCAGTTCTTC	CASSPTTTSSYNEQFF
TRBV20-1	many	-	TRBJ1-3	TGCAGTGCTACCCCGGGAGTCTCTGGAAACACCATATATTTT	CSATPGVSGNTIYF
TRBV5-1	many	-	TRBJ1-1	TGCGCCAGCAGCTTGGTTAGCTTGAACACTGAAGCTTTCTTT	CASSLVSLNTEAFF
TRBV6-5	-	-	TRBJ2-7	TGTGCCAGCAGTTACCCATCCTACGAGCAGTACTTC	CASSYPSYEQYF
TRBV6-1	many	-	TRBJ2-5	TGTGCCAGCAGGCTCCCCGGAGGAGAGACCCAGTACTTC	CASRLPGGETQYF
TRBV7-2	-	-	TRBJ2-2	TGTGCCAGCAGCCCTACGTGGACCGGGGAGCTGTTTTTT	CASSPTWTGELFF
TRBV12-3/TRBV12-4	many	TRBD2	TRBJ2-3	TGTGCCAGCAGTTTAGAGGCGGGGGGCCTCACAGATACGCAGTATTTT	CASSLEAGGLTDTQYF
TRBV20-1	many	-	TRBJ1-1	TGCAGTGCTAAACTGACAGGAATGAACACTGAAGCTTTCTTT	CSAKLTGMNTEAFF
TRBV13	-	TRBD1	TRBJ2-7	TGTGCCAGCAGCTTAGAACAGGGGGATTTTTACGAGCAGTACTTC	CASSLEQGDFYEQYF
TRBV3-1	few	-	TRBJ1-2	TGTGCCAGCAGCCAAGGACAATATTCATGGCTGGGCTACACCTTC	CASSQGQYSWLGYTF
TRBV6-1	many	TRBD1	TRBJ1-1	TGTGCCAGCAGTATGACAGGGTGGACTGAAGCTTTCTTT	CASSMTGWTEAFF
TRBV11-2	many	-	TRBJ1-3	TGTGCCAGCACTCGGGCCATCTCTGGAAACACCATATATTTT	CASTRAISGNTIYF
TRBV19	many	-	TRBJ1-1	TGTGCCAGCAGCCCCCAAGGGTTCACTGAAGCTTTCTTT	CASSPQGFTEAFF
TRBV7-2	many	-	TRBJ1-1	TGTGCCAGCAGCTTTTATAACACTGAAGCTTTCTTT	CASSFYNTEAFF
TRBV28	-	TRBD2	TRBJ2-7	TGTGCCAGCAGGGAACGACTAGCGGGGGCCTACGAGCAGTACTTC	CASRERLAGAYEQYF
TRBV9	few	-	TRBJ1-6	TGTGCCAGCAGCGTAAGTCCGGGAGGAACTTCACCCCTCCACTTT	CASSVSPGGTSPLHF
TRBV18	-	-	TRBJ2-2	TGTGCCAGCTCATCTCTGGGCTACACCGGGGAGCTGTTTTTT	CASSSLGYTGELFF
TRBV11-3	many	-	TRBJ1-1	TGTGCCAGCAGCTTAGAACAGGGCCTTCCCACTGAAGCTTTCTTT	CASSLEQGLPTEAFF
TRBV11-2	many	TRBD1	TRBJ2-1	TGTGCCAGCAGCTTAGAGGGGACAGTTTACAATGAGCAGTTCTTC	CASSLEGTVYNEQFF
TRBV5-1	-	-	TRBJ2-7	TGCGCCAGCAGCGAGGGGATGGTGTACGAGCAGTACTTC	CASSEGMVYEQYF
TRBV6-1	few	-	TRBJ1-1	TGTGCCGCTCACGGGACGGCGAACACTGAAGCTTTCTTT	CAAHGTANTEAFF
TRBV29-1	-	TRBD1	TRBJ1-2	TGCAGCATCGAGGGGGGACAGGGAAGAGGTGGCTACACCTTC	CSIEGGQGRGGYTF
TRBV12-3/TRBV12-4	few	TRBD1	TRBJ1-5	TGTGCCAGCAGTTCCAACTGGGACAGTAGCAATCAGCCCCAGCATTTT	CASSSNWDSSNQPQHF
TRBV6-1	many	TRBD1	TRBJ2-7	TGTGCCAGCAGCACCGGACAGGGATTCAGCGAGCAGTACTTC	CASSTGQGFSEQYF
TRBV4-1	few	TRBD2	TRBJ2-7	TGCGCCAGCAGCCAAGTAGCGGGGGTCTACAATGAGCAGTACTTC	CASSQVAGVYNEQYF